The 18 T cell receptor beta chains given below trace back to one sample, sequenced in a study of shared clonotypes between healthy human individuals (dated by TCRdb to 2018 to 2020). The library was built by means of the immunoSEQ multiplex PCR assay. TCRdb stores this immuneACCESS table with in-frame sequences only. Part of the clones is absent; in the studies checked, under half of the shortfall reflects unresolved V genes, and no reason is known for the rest. A total of about half a million clones appear in this sample, roughly 80% of them only once. Clones ranked in the top ten supply 12% of the sample. The sample taken for sequencing was PBMCs. The receptors were sampled from a woman aged 40-49 years in good health. Some clones in this sample may be carry-over from other donors' samples.

CDR3 DNA: TGTGCCAGCAGCCCCGGACAGGGTGAATATGGCTACACCTTC. Its protein product is CASSPGQGEYGYTF. V usage is TRBV7-8 and J usage is TRBJ1-2, with TRBD1 matching over 8 bases. Germline V CDR1 and CDR2: SGHVS, FQNEAQ. The CDR3 is made up of 14 amino acids. J lost 5 bases, V lost 5 bases, and 7 bases had no gene match.

As to this clone: A single base is all that separates this from a far larger clone, so a read error is likely. The V call is TRBV5-1, the J call TRBJ2-1; D gene uncertain. CDR3 length: 13 residues. V gave up 0 bases and J gave up 8 bases, with 9 bases separating them. Germline CDR1 SGHRS, CDR2 YFSETQ. The CDR3 DNA sequence: TGCGCCAGCAGCTTGGTTAGCAGGCATGAGCAGTTCTTC. It encodes CASSLVSRHEQFF.

The gene calls are TRBV7-9 and TRBJ1-3, with TRBD1 as a possible D gene (5 bases). Germline CDR1 SEHNR, CDR2 FQNEAQ (reference sequence). The V end was cut by 1 base, the J end by 8 bases, with 18 bases between. The CDR3 length is 16 residues. CDR3 in amino acids: CASSLVFRVEDDTIYF. Written as DNA, the CDR3 is TGTGCCAGCAGCTTAGTGTTCAGGGTGGAAGACGACACCATATATTTT.

The V and J genes are TRBV19 and TRBJ1-5; tentatively, D is TRBD1 (5 bases). Germline V CDR1 and CDR2: LNHDA, SQIVND (reference sequence). V lost 6 bases and J 4 bases, leaving 10 bases between the germline ends. The CDR3 runs 13 residues. In DNA, the CDR3 is TGTGCCAGTAGCGACAGATGGAATCAGCCCCAGCATTTT. Translating gives CASSDRWNQPQHF. The entire variable domain, with the rest obtained from reference TRBV19 and TRBJ1-5, is as follows: DGGITQSPKYLFRKEGQNVTLSCEQNLNHDAMYWYRQDPGQGLRLIYYSQIVNDFQKGDIAEGYSVSREKKESFPLTVTSAQKNPTAFYLCASSDRWNQPQHFGDGTRLSIL.

V and J are TRBV28 and TRBJ2-1; 7 bases line up with TRBD1. CDR3 length equals 13 residues. V lost 6 bases, J lost 4 bases, and 3 bases stayed unmatched. Germline values: CDR1 MDHEN, CDR2 SYDVKM. As DNA, the CDR3 is TGTGCCAGCAGACAGGGGAGTTACAATGAGCAGTTCTTC. This encodes CASRQGSYNEQFF.

This clone was seen only a few times. This same CDR3 is encoded by further DNA sequences in the sample. This chain connects TRBV9 to TRBJ2-3, with a tentative D call TRBD2 (5 bases). Germline V CDR1 and CDR2: SGDLS, YYNGEE. This CDR3 spans 14 amino acids. V dropped 0 bases and J dropped 2 bases, with 7 bases sitting between them. The CDR3 loop reads CASSVGGVTDTQYF. For the CDR3, the DNA is TGTGCCAGCAGCGTAGGGGGAGTCACAGATACGCAGTATTTT.

The V gene is TRBV5-1, the J gene TRBJ2-2, with unresolved D. This CDR3 spans 16 amino acids. Trimming took 3 bases from V and 0 from J, leaving 12 bases between them. The germline V gene encodes CDR1 SGHRS and CDR2 YFSETQ. CDR3 protein: CASSSDIYANTGELFF. CDR3 DNA sequence: TGCGCCAGCAGCTCCGACATTTACGCGAACACCGGGGAGCTGTTTTTT.

This clone came up once. This rearrangement joins TRBV10-3 to TRBJ1-2; perhaps TRBD1 as D (5 bases). Per the germline V gene, CDR1 is ENHRY and CDR2 is SYGVKD. The CDR3 extends over 13 amino acids. Trimming cost V 0 bases and J 7 bases, with 9 bases left between them. Written as DNA, the CDR3 is TGTGCCATCAGTGAGTCTGGGGCCTCTGGCTACACCTTC. This sequence encodes CAISESGASGYTF.

Concerning this clone: The junction departs from the called germline gene at one end, perhaps through a read error. V is TRBV4-3 and J is TRBJ2-2; 11 bases fit TRBD2. Germline-derived CDR1 and CDR2 are LGHNA and YSLEER. The CDR3 extends over 16 amino acids. The CDR3 DNA reads TGCGCCAGCAGCCAGACTAGCGGGAACGTCGCCGGGGAGCCGTTTTTT. Protein sequence: CASSQTSGNVAGEPFF.

The gene calls are TRBV18 and TRBJ2-5; D tentatively reads TRBD1 or TRBD2 (6 bases each). CDR3 length: 19 amino acids. The ends were cut back, 3 bases at V and 3 bases at J, with 26 bases in the middle. Germline lookup yields CDR1 KGHSH and CDR2 LQKENI. CDR3 in amino acids: CASSPRVYREEGAEETQYF. The CDR3 region has the DNA TGTGCCAGCTCACCCCGCGTATACAGGGAGGAGGGAGCAGAAGAGACCCAGTACTTC.

CDR3 protein: CASSLGQETQYF. The CDR3 DNA follows: TGTGCCAGCAGCTTGGGGCAAGAGACCCAGTACTTC. This sequence joins TRBV5-6 and TRBJ2-5; D call uncertain. V was clipped by 0 bases and J by 2 bases, with 2 bases between them. The CDR3 loop spans 12 amino acids. Per germline, CDR1 SGHDT and CDR2 YYEEEE.

The chain links TRBV30 to TRBJ2-5; D gene unclear. This CDR3 spans 16 amino acids. Deletions cut 1 base from V and 5 bases from J, with 20 bases between. Germline V lookup: CDR1 GTSNPN, CDR2 SVGIG (reference sequence). Here the CDR3 reads CAWSGLGSFLMETQYF. DNA for the CDR3: TGTGCCTGGAGTGGGCTGGGATCTTTTCTGATGGAGACCCAGTACTTC.

About this clone itself: A read error may account for a junction end that differs from germline. The J gene is TRBJ1-3, the V gene TRBV7-7; D gene uncertain. CDR3 length equals 13 residues. Germline lookup yields CDR1 SSHAT and CDR2 FNYEAQ (reference sequence). The CDR3 DNA sequence: TGTGCTAGCAGCCCCCTGGCTGGAAACACCATATATTTT. This codes for CASSPLAGNTIYF.

This clone was detected only a few times. V usage is TRBV9 and J usage is TRBJ1-1, with D unresolved. This CDR3 is 12 amino acids long. Germline loops: CDR1 SGDLS, CDR2 YYNGEE. V lost 3 bases, J lost 4 bases, and 7 bases lay in between. As DNA, the CDR3 is TGTGCCAGCAGCGGAAGCTCCACTGAAGCTTTCTTT. Translated: CASSGSSTEAFF.

The V and J genes are TRBV10-3 and TRBJ2-5; D gene ambiguous. Germline V lookup: CDR1 ENHRY, CDR2 SYGVKD. The CDR3 loop spans 12 amino acids. V lost 6 bases to trimming and J lost 1 base, with 6 bases between them. This chain's CDR3 is CAISQVQETQYF. CDR3 nucleotide sequence: TGTGCCATCAGCCAGGTCCAAGAGACCCAGTACTTC.

The V call is TRBV15, the J call TRBJ2-1; D gene ambiguous. V was trimmed by 1 base and J by 11 bases, leaving 6 bases between them. Germline V gene data show CDR1 as LNHNV and CDR2 as YYDKDF (reference sequence). The CDR3 sequence is 11 residues long. The CDR3 sequence is CATSRGRQQFF. CDR3 coding DNA: TGTGCCACCAGCAGAGGACGCCAGCAGTTCTTC.

The chain has TRBV28 and TRBJ1-2, with D unclear. The V gene's germline CDR1 is MDHEN and CDR2 SYDVKM. This CDR3 comprises 13 residues. V lost 5 bases, J lost 4 bases, and 11 bases lay in between. The CDR3 bases are TGTGCCAGCAGTCTCCCGGGTTTCTATGGCTACACCTTC. Encoded protein: CASSLPGFYGYTF.

The chain uses TRBV5-4 and TRBJ1-5; D not certain. The V end lost 0 bases, the J end lost 3 bases, and 7 bases lay between the germline ends. In germline, CDR1 is SGHNT, CDR2 YYREEE (reference sequence). CDR3 size: 14 residues. The DNA of the CDR3 is TGTGCCAGCAGCTTGGTTACAGACAATCAGCCCCAGCATTTT. Translated: CASSLVTDNQPQHF. The full variable domain, rest sourced from reference TRBV5-4 and TRBJ1-5, is ETGVTQSPTHLIKTRGQQVTLRCSSQSGHNTVSWYQQALGQGPQFIFQYYREEENGRGNFPPRFSGLQFPNYSSELNVNALELDDSALYLCASSLVTDNQPQHFGDGTRLSIL.